These 22 T cell receptor beta chains share one sample of origin, sequenced in a study of regulatory T cells in long-lasting Graves disease (dated by TCRdb to the early 2020s). The library was generated by multiplex PCR. The data were produced on an Illumina HiSeq 4000. To build TCR beta libraries, CDR3 regions were amplified by Arm-PCR using iRepertoire HTBI primers. In-frame beta chains were kept once TCRdb had trimmed the public reads at Q25 with fastp and called clones with MiXCR. Rows are unified per CDR3 protein, each entry keeping the most common DNA and genes. A total of about 220,000 distinct CDR3 sequences appear in this sample, around 20% of them only once. The top ten clones comprise about 10% of the sample. The time point label, read with the paper, signifies: newly diagnosed GD, antithyroid drugs for less than 3 months. For both TCR sequencing and RNA sequencing, RNA was extracted from PBMCs in TRIzol.

These data also formed part of another study, on T cells in Graves' hyperthyroidism and ophthalmopathy.

The material sequenced was peripheral blood mononuclear cells (PBMCs), taken at new diagnosis, from a patient treated with antithyroid drugs. The source of these receptors is a woman in her 30s with Graves disease. Donor details come from another sample of the same person, matched by shared clones.

In this sample, this clonotype turned up a few times. This sequence is one base from a far larger clone and is likely a read error. The chain uses TRBV2 and TRBJ2-3; 12 nucleotides match TRBD2. The CDR3 covers 14 residues. Looked up from germline, CDR1 is SNHLY and CDR2 is FYNNEI. The CDR3 region is CASSELAGGNEQSF. CDR3 nucleotide sequence: TGTGCCAGCAGTGAACTAGCGGGGGGGAATGAGCAGTCCTTC.

Notes on this clonotype: With only one base between it and a far larger clone, this is likely a read error. The chain recombines TRBV12-3 or TRBV12-4 with TRBJ2-5; D remains unclear. The J call is in doubt because the DNA end fits TRBJ2-1 better. CDR3 size: 14 residues. The CDR3 reads CAGSSGRVTNEQFF. The CDR3 bases are TGTGCCGGCAGTTCAGGCAGAGTAACGAATGAGCAGTTCTTC.

Many counts were recorded for this clonotype. This chain joins TRBV29-1 and TRBJ2-5; maybe TRBD1 (5 bases). The CDR3 runs to 13 residues. Germline CDR1 and CDR2: SQVTM and ANQGSEA. V was shortened by 1 base and J by 5 bases, with 11 bases between the two germline ends. The CDR3 bases are TGCAGCGTTGAAGTTGGGGCCCAGGAGACCCAGTACTTC. Protein: CSVEVGAQETQYF.

In its sample, this clonotype was seen many times. V usage is TRBV27 and J usage is TRBJ1-3; D gene uncertain. V was cut by 4 bases and J by 1 base, with 5 bases left in between. CDR1 is MNHEY and CDR2 is SMNVEV in the germline V gene (reference sequence). The CDR3 runs 13 residues. The CDR3 region is CASSSASGNTIYF. CDR3 coding DNA: TGTGCCAGCAGTTCCGCTTCTGGAAACACCATATATTTT.

V gene TRBV10-1 combines with J gene TRBJ2-3; TRBD2 agrees at 8 bases. This CDR3 contains 16 residues. J was trimmed by 6 bases and V by 6 bases; bases with no gene match: 14. The germline V gene encodes CDR1 WNHNN and CDR2 SYGVQD (reference sequence). In DNA form, the CDR3 reads TGCGCCAGCAGATTGTGGGAGCGGGGGCCCCTGGATACGCAGTATTTT. It translates to CASRLWERGPLDTQYF.

This clonotype was recorded many times. V is TRBV28 and J is TRBJ1-4; D is uncertain. The CDR3 contains 14 residues. The germline V gene has CDR1 MDHEN and CDR2 SYDVKM. V shed 6 bases and J shed 2 bases, with 10 bases lying between them. The CDR3 sequence: CASSILGTNEKLFF. The CDR3 coding sequence is TGTGCCAGCAGCATCCTAGGCACTAATGAAAAACTGTTTTTT.

The chain has TRBV11-1 and TRBJ2-7, with D perhaps being TRBD1 or TRBD2 (6 bases each). The CDR3 consists of 14 residues. Germline assignment: CDR1 SGHAT and CDR2 FQDESV (reference sequence). The ends were cut back, 3 bases at V and 4 bases at J, with 13 bases in the middle. The CDR3 protein is CASSLGGHQYEQYF. The CDR3 DNA is TGTGCCAGCAGCTTGGGGGGACACCAATACGAGCAGTACTTC.

The table lists this clonotype with many counts. The chain is built from TRBV27 and TRBJ1-6, with D perhaps TRBD1 (6 bases). The CDR3 spans 16 residues. Per germline, CDR1 MNHEY and CDR2 SMNVEV (reference sequence). Trimming pared 2 bases from V and 7 bases from J, leaving 15 bases between. The CDR3 DNA sequence: TGTGCCAGCAGTTTACGGCCCGGACAGCTGAATTCACCCCTCCACTTT. Translated, it gives CASSLRPGQLNSPLHF.

There are many counts of this clonotype. The gene calls are TRBV9 and TRBJ1-2; tentatively, D is TRBD1 (5 bases). CDR1 and CDR2 (germline): SGDLS, YYNGEE. Trimming removed 4 bases from V and 8 bases from J, with 24 bases in between. The CDR3 is 16 amino acids. CDR3 amino acids: CASSPGDSGARQGYTF. CDR3 sequence (DNA): TGTGCCAGCAGCCCCGGAGACTCTGGGGCACGACAGGGCTACACCTTC.

At least ten counts were recorded for this clonotype. The chain carries TRBV18 and TRBJ1-1; TRBD1 matches at 8 bases. V shed 6 bases, J shed 1 base, and the junction held 10 bases outside the gene matches. The CDR3 extends over 16 amino acids. Per germline, CDR1 KGHSH and CDR2 LQKENI. The CDR3 here is CASSPKRGTGNTEAFF. The CDR3 coding sequence is TGTGCCAGCTCGCCAAAACGCGGGACAGGGAACACTGAAGCTTTCTTT.

V gene TRBV7-9 combines with J gene TRBJ2-2, with 8 bases matching TRBD2. V was pared by 3 bases and J by 4 bases, with 4 bases of the junction left unmatched. In germline, CDR1 is SEHNR, CDR2 FQNEAQ (reference sequence). The CDR3 is 15 residues long. CDR3 in amino acids: CASSFSGKSTGELFF. The DNA of the CDR3 is TGTGCCAGCAGCTTTAGCGGGAAGAGCACCGGGGAGCTGTTTTTT.

This clonotype was counted only a few times. This chain uses TRBV20-1 with TRBJ2-1; 8 bases line up with TRBD1. The CDR3 spans 13 residues. CDR1 and CDR2 (germline): DFQATT, SNEGSKA (reference sequence). The ends lost 6 bases at V and 5 bases at J; junction bases unmatched: 6. The CDR3 spells CSARTGSDNEQFF. CDR3 bases: TGCAGTGCAAGGACAGGGAGCGACAATGAGCAGTTCTTC.

This chain joins TRBV20-1 and TRBJ2-7, with TRBD2 matching over 8 bases. The CDR3 runs to 17 residues. Germline V gene lookup returns CDR1 DFQATT and CDR2 SNEGSKA (reference sequence). V lost 5 bases to trimming and J lost 2 bases; unmatched junction nucleotides: 17. The CDR3 DNA follows: TGCAGTGCTCAGACGGGACTAGAATGGATGGGAGCCTACGAGCAGTACTTC. Translation: CSAQTGLEWMGAYEQYF.

This clonotype has more than one count but fewer than ten. A much larger clone lies one base from this, so it may be a read error. The genes are TRBV27 and TRBJ2-3; the D is unclear. CDR3 length: 14 amino acids. Deletions cut 5 bases from V and 4 bases from J, with 13 bases between. In germline, CDR1 is MNHEY, CDR2 SMNVEV (reference sequence). The CDR3 DNA follows: TGTGCCAGCAGTGTTTTCTCTGGGGCAGATACGCAGTATTTT. Translation: CASSVFSGADTQYF.

Ten or more counts support this clonotype. The chain joins TRBV2 to TRBJ2-5; 10 bases are shared with TRBD2. V lost 5 bases, J lost 4 bases, and 7 bases stayed unmatched. Germline lookup yields CDR1 SNHLY and CDR2 FYNNEI. The CDR3 consists of 15 residues. The chain's CDR3 is CASSLSGRARETQYF. CDR3 sequence (DNA): TGTGCCAGCAGTTTAAGCGGGAGGGCGAGAGAGACCCAGTACTTC.

This clonotype was detected many times. The chain joins TRBV28 to TRBJ2-3; D may be TRBD2 (6 bases). This CDR3 is 14 amino acids long. V shed 4 bases and J shed 2 bases, with 10 bases lying between them. CDR1 MDHEN and CDR2 SYDVKM come from the germline V gene. CDR3 sequence (DNA): TGTGCCAGCAGTTCGGGGGTCTACACAGATACGCAGTATTTT. Its translation is CASSSGVYTDTQYF.

This clonotype was found many times. The gene calls are TRBV28 and TRBJ2-1; D possibly corresponds to TRBD2 (6 bases). V lost 4 bases and J 5 bases, leaving 12 bases between the germline ends. Looked up from germline, CDR1 is MDHEN and CDR2 is SYDVKM. The CDR3 consists of 14 residues. CDR3 coding DNA: TGTGCCAGCAGTTCAGCTAGCGTCGACAATGAGCAGTTCTTC. It translates to CASSSASVDNEQFF.

Concerning this clonotype: This clone may be a read error of a much larger clone one base away. The chain joins TRBV7-8 to TRBJ2-7; D is unresolved. Per germline, CDR1 SGHVS and CDR2 FQNEAQ. This CDR3 is 15 amino acids long. Trimming cost V 0 bases and J 1 base, with 10 bases left between them. The CDR3 nucleotides are TGTGCCAGCAGCTTAGCTAGCAGGCCTTCCTACGAGCAGTACTTC. Translated, it gives CASSLASRPSYEQYF.

Note on this clonotype: A much more abundant neighbour one base away suggests this may be a read error. Without the conserved terminal phenylalanine or tryptophan, this CDR3 likely stems from a read error. The V call is TRBV11-3, the J call TRBJ2-2; D uncertain. Germline lookup yields CDR1 SGHNT and CDR2 YENEEA. The CDR3 runs 15 residues. V gave up 1 base and J gave up 4 bases, with 10 bases separating them. CDR3 residues: CASSLGSVRTGELFL. The CDR3 DNA is TGTGCCAGCAGCTTAGGGAGTGTTCGCACCGGGGAGCTGTTTCTT.

The rearrangement joins TRBV7-9 to TRBJ2-5; no reliable D call. CDR1 is SEHNR and CDR2 is FQNEAQ in the germline V gene (reference sequence). This CDR3 has 16 amino acids. Trimming removed 2 bases from V and 5 bases from J, with 18 bases in between. The CDR3 bases are TGTGCCAGCAGCTTACAACCGAATGGGGTGGGGGAGACCCAGTACTTC. This gives the protein CASSLQPNGVGETQYF. The entire variable domain, with the rest obtained from reference TRBV7-9 and TRBJ2-5, is as follows: DTGVSQNPRHKITKRGQNVTFRCDPISEHNRLYWYRQTLGQGPEFLTYFQNEAQLEKSRLLSDRFSAERPKGSFSTLEIQRTEQGDSAMYLCASSLQPNGVGETQYFGPGTRLLVL.

In this sample, this clonotype turned up many times. J is TRBJ1-2 and V is TRBV7-2; D gene uncertain. The CDR3 is 14 amino acids. Germline CDR1 reads SGHTA; CDR2 reads FQGNSA. Trimming took 2 bases from V and 3 from J, leaving 10 bases between them. The CDR3 is CASSLFTGDYGYTF. CDR3 DNA: TGTGCCAGCAGCTTATTTACCGGGGACTATGGCTACACCTTC.

About this clonotype: A much more abundant neighbour one base away suggests this may be a read error. The V and J genes are TRBV7-9 and TRBJ1-4; TRBD1 agrees at 7 bases. Germline loops: CDR1 SEHNR, CDR2 FQNEAQ (reference sequence). There are 17 residues in the CDR3. The trim removed 2 bases at V and 2 bases at J, leaving 8 bases unmatched. The CDR3 loop is CASSLSNRGGTNEKLFF. CDR3 nucleotide sequence: TGTGCCAGCAGCTTATCGAACAGGGGAGGGACTAATGAAAAACTGTTTTTT.